Presented here are 26 T cell receptor beta chains from one specimen sequenced in a study of Tregs in tolerant kidney transplant recipients. Some clones are missing from TCRdb's copy, which holds only in-frame ones; the method was immunoSEQ multiplex PCR. The listing records 6,200 or so clones. Related graft donors supplied nonmyeloablative bone marrow transplants, and mixed chimerism was transient. Sequencing used CD4+ T cells from blood (PBMCs), obtained 6 months after the transplant. The receptors here all came from a human patient who received a combined kidney and bone marrow transplant. Some T cells may arise from the graft donor.

Concerning this clone itself: The read stops 3 residues short of the end of the CDR3; the missing end is completed from the germline J gene. V gene TRBV7-6 combines with J gene TRBJ1-1; 8 positions agree with TRBD1. Per the germline V gene, CDR1 is SGHVS and CDR2 is FNYEAQ. The CDR3 covers 15 residues. The CDR3 sequence is CASSSGLDRGRTAFF. CDR3 DNA (partial): TGTGCCAGCAGCTCTGGGCTTGACAGGGGACGGACA.

By frequency, this clone is medium-sized. The read is 3 residues too short to cover the CDR3 end, so that end is filled in from the germline J gene. The chain employs TRBV5-1 and TRBJ2-3; no definite D call. This CDR3 region has 13 residues. V dropped 0 bases and J dropped 1 base, with 3 bases sitting between them. Germline V CDR1 and CDR2: SGHRS, YFSETQ. The CDR3 region is CASSLVGTDTQYF. Partial CDR3 DNA: TGCGCCAGCAGCTTGGTCGGCACAGATACG.

Points on this clone: With the read ending 3 residues before the CDR3 end, the germline J gene is used to fill in that end. The chain joins TRBV12-5 to TRBJ2-1; the match to TRBD1 covers 11 bases. The CDR3 has 15 residues. V gave up 1 base and J gave up 7 bases; unmatched junction bases: 3. The germline V gene has CDR1 LGHNT and CDR2 FRNRAP. CDR3 DNA (partial): TGTGCTAGTGGTTTGGGGACAGGGGGCCAGAATGAG. Encoded protein: CASGLGTGGQNE. The full-length CDR3 reads as CASGLGTGGQNEQFF. The complete variable domain, with remaining parts taken from reference TRBV12-5 and TRBJ2-1, reads DARVTQTPRHKVTEMGQEVTMRCQPILGHNTVFWYRQTMMQGLELLAYFRNRAPLDDSGMPKDRFSAEMPDATLATLKIQPSEPRDSAVYFCASGLGTGGQNEQFFGPGTRLTVL.

Of note for this clone: The read finishes 3 residues shy of the CDR3 end, and the germline J gene is used to complete it. The chain joins TRBV10-3 to TRBJ2-2; no reliable D call. Germline assignment: CDR1 ENHRY and CDR2 SYGVKD. The CDR3 contains 15 residues. V was trimmed by 7 bases and J by 4 bases, leaving 16 bases between them. The CDR3 sequence is CAIKAQSQSTGELFF. Incomplete CDR3 DNA: TGTGCCATCAAAGCCCAATCTCAAAGCACCGGGGAG.

As for this clone: The read finishes 3 residues shy of the CDR3 end, and the germline J gene is used to complete it. This chain joins TRBV7-6 and TRBJ1-1; D gene uncertain. The CDR3 totals 15 residues. Trimming took 1 base from V and 1 from J, leaving 10 bases between them. Germline values: CDR1 SGHVS, CDR2 FNYEAQ. The CDR3 bases that were read are TGTGCCAGCAGCTTAGGGGAGCGGGGGAACACTGAA. This gives the protein CASSLGERGNTE. The CDR3 as a whole reads CASSLGERGNTEAFF.

In regard to this clone: The sequence runs out 3 residues before the end of the CDR3; the remainder is reconstructed from the germline J gene. The chain couples TRBV10-1 to TRBJ2-5; D may be TRBD2 (7 bases). Trimming took off 0 bases at V and 4 bases at J, with 9 bases between the two ends. The CDR3 is 14 residues long. Germline CDR1 reads WNHNN; CDR2 reads SYGVQD (reference sequence). The sequenced CDR3 bases are TGCGCCAGCAGTGAGTCGGGGGGGCGAGAGACC. It encodes CASSESGGRET. The entire CDR3 protein is CASSESGGRETQYF.

About this clone: The read halts 3 residues ahead of the CDR3 end, with the missing end drawn from the germline J gene. V is TRBV7-3 and J is TRBJ2-2, with D maybe TRBD2 (6 bases). The CDR3 has 15 residues. Trimming took 5 bases from V and 2 from J, leaving 12 bases between them. The germline gives CDR1 SGHTA, CDR2 FQGTGA. The part of the CDR3 DNA that was read is TGTGCCAGCAGCCCGCTGGGACTTAACACCGGGGAG. Translated, it gives CASSPLGLNTGE. The whole CDR3 reads CASSPLGLNTGELFF.

The CDR3 bases that were read are TGTGCCAGCGCCAACCTAGCGGCAAAATACGAG. The encoded protein is CASANLAAKYE. Given in full, the CDR3 is CASANLAAKYEQYF. The V and J genes are TRBV28 and TRBJ2-7; 7 nucleotides agree with TRBD2. The CDR3 end is not reached by the read, which stops 3 residues before it; the germline J gene fills it in. Trimming at V came to 8 bases and at J to 4 bases, leaving 11 bases not matched to a gene. The CDR3 length is 14 residues. The germline V gene encodes CDR1 MDHEN and CDR2 SYDVKM. Drawing the rest from reference TRBV28 and TRBJ2-7, the complete variable domain is DVKVTQSSRYLVKRTGEKVFLECVQDMDHENMFWYRQDPGLGLRLIYFSYDVKMKEKGDIPEGYSVSREKKERFSLILESASTNQTSMYLCASANLAAKYEQYFGPGTRLTVT.

On this clone itself: Read coverage stops 3 residues before the CDR3 terminus; the germline J gene supplies the remainder. The gene calls are TRBV5-1 and TRBJ1-6; D is possibly TRBD1 (5 bases). CDR3 length: 13 residues. With 0 bases removed from V and 9 bases from J, the gap between germline ends came to 7 bases. CDR1 SGHRS and CDR2 YFSETQ come from the germline V gene. The CDR3: CASSLEQGSPLHF. The DNA read from the CDR3 is TGCGCCAGCAGCTTGGAGCAGGGTTCACCC.

For this clone: The read ends 3 residues before the CDR3 terminus; that terminus is restored from the germline J gene. The V gene is TRBV30, the J gene TRBJ1-1; D is uncertain. Germline lookup yields CDR1 GTSNPN and CDR2 SVGIG (reference sequence). The CDR3 totals 14 residues. CDR3: CACGGWGKNTEAFF. CDR3 DNA (partial): TGTGCGTGTGGCGGGTGGGGTAAGAACACTGAA.

Concerning this clone itself: The read falls 3 residues short of the CDR3 end, and the missing part is taken from the germline J gene. The chain recombines TRBV28 with TRBJ1-2, with no clear D. The germline gives CDR1 MDHEN, CDR2 SYDVKM. The CDR3 extends over 13 amino acids. CDR3: CASGMLGLKGYTF. The DNA read from the CDR3 is TGTGCCAGCGGAATGCTCGGGTTGAAAGGC.

Turning to this clone: The read ends 3 residues shy of where the CDR3 ends; the end is completed using the germline J gene. The gene calls are TRBV27 and TRBJ2-3, with TRBD2 identical over 12 bases. V shed 5 bases, J shed 4 bases, and the junction held 10 bases outside the gene matches. Germline CDR1 reads MNHEY; CDR2 reads SMNVEV (reference sequence). This CDR3 has 17 residues. CDR3 region: CASSLGLAGGRADTQYF. Partial CDR3 DNA: TGTGCCAGCAGTCTTGGCCTAGCGGGAGGGCGGGCAGATACG.

This clone is identified as medium-sized from frequency. The read halts 3 residues ahead of the CDR3 end, with the missing end drawn from the germline J gene. J is TRBJ2-3 and V is TRBV20-1; a weak D match, TRBD1 (5 bases). CDR3 length: 17 amino acids. V shed 2 bases and J shed 0 bases, with 18 bases lying between them. From germline, CDR1 is DFQATT and CDR2 SNEGSKA (reference sequence). Here the CDR3 reads CSARSPGPLRSTDTQYF. The DNA read from the CDR3 is TGCAGTGCTAGAAGCCCAGGGCCCTTGAGGAGCACAGATACG.

Comment on this clone: Coverage ceases 3 residues before the CDR3 finishes, and the germline J gene fills in the end. V is TRBV23-1 and J is TRBJ2-4; TRBD1 aligns across 8 bases. TRBV23-1 is identified as an open reading frame with a role that is uncertain. J lost 5 bases, V lost 0 bases, and 3 bases had no gene match. The CDR3 totals 15 residues. The CDR3 bases that were read are TGCGCCAGCAGTCAATCTTGGGGACAGGAAAACATT. Amino acid sequence: CASSQSWGQENI. The full CDR3 protein reads CASSQSWGQENIQYF.

A note on this clone: The read terminates 3 residues before the CDR3 end, so the remaining end is supplied by the germline J gene. The V and J genes are TRBV29-1 and TRBJ1-4, with TRBD1 identical over 10 bases. V lost 3 bases, J lost 6 bases, and 4 bases stayed unmatched. The CDR3 runs to 14 residues. The V gene's germline CDR1 is SQVTM and CDR2 ANQGSEA. Partial CDR3 DNA: TGCAGCGTTGAGGGGACAGGGGCGGATGAAAAA. This codes for CSVEGTGADEK. The whole CDR3 protein reads CSVEGTGADEKLFF. The full variable domain, in which reference TRBV29-1 and TRBJ1-4 provide the parts outside the CDR3, is SAVISQKPSRDICQRGTSLTIQCQVDSQVTMMFWYRQQPGQSLTLIATANQGSEATYESGFVIDKFPISRPNLTFSTLTVSNMSPEDSSIYLCSVEGTGADEKLFFGSGTQLSVL.

CDR3 protein: CASSQALIAYEQYF. CDR3 bases read: TGTGCCAGCAGCCAAGCCTTAATCGCCTACGAG. The chain links TRBV14 to TRBJ2-7; unclear D gene. The CDR3 end lies 3 residues beyond the end of the read and is filled in from the germline J gene. CDR1 SGHDN and CDR2 FVKESK come from the germline V gene. The CDR3 contains 14 residues. V lost 1 base and J 2 bases, leaving 9 bases between the germline ends.

This clone is identified as medium-sized from frequency. The read falls 3 residues short of the CDR3 end, and the missing part is taken from the germline J gene. The chain couples TRBV6-2 or TRBV6-3 to TRBJ2-5; TRBD1 is a possible D gene (6 bases). V was clipped by 0 bases and J by 3 bases, with 8 bases between them. This CDR3 is 14 amino acids long. The germline V gene encodes CDR1 MNHEY and CDR2 SVGEGT. The CDR3 protein is CASSYSGTKETQYF. The sequenced CDR3 bases are TGTGCCAGCAGTTACTCCGGGACAAAAGAGACC.

Worth noting for this clone: The CDR3 extends 3 residues past the end of the read, so its final part is completed from the germline J gene. The J gene is TRBJ2-7, the V gene TRBV7-2; D assignment may be TRBD1 or TRBD2 (5 bases each). Germline CDR1 SGHTA, CDR2 FQGNSA. CDR3 length: 14 amino acids. The germline V and J ends were trimmed by 3 bases and 2 bases, with 11 bases remaining between them. The covered CDR3 bases are TGTGCCAGCAGCTTTACACAGGAGGCCTACGAG. Residues: CASSFTQEAYE. The CDR3, in full, reads CASSFTQEAYEQYF.

This clone is large by frequency. The read ends 3 residues early relative to the CDR3; the germline J gene fills the gap. The genes are TRBV5-1 and TRBJ2-3, with 7 bases identical to TRBD1. Germline V gene lookup returns CDR1 SGHRS and CDR2 YFSETQ. The V and J ends lost 3 bases and 0 bases, in that order; junction bases with no gene match: 4. The CDR3 runs to 15 residues. The DNA read from the CDR3 is TGCGCCAGCAGCTCCACAGGGGCTAGCACAGATACG. This codes for CASSSTGASTDT. The entire CDR3 sequence reads CASSSTGASTDTQYF.

Remarks on this clone: The read ends 3 residues shy of where the CDR3 ends; the end is completed using the germline J gene. V is TRBV7-6 and J is TRBJ2-3; 13 nucleotides agree with TRBD2. The V gene's germline CDR1 is SGHVS and CDR2 FNYEAQ. Losses at the gene ends were 8 bases for V and 5 bases for J; bases not matched to a gene: 16. The CDR3 length is 18 residues. The sequenced part of the CDR3 DNA is TGTGCCAGCGGTGGGACGGGACTAGCGGGACCAGGGGGAGATACG. Its translation is CASGGTGLAGPGGDT. The CDR3, in full, reads CASGGTGLAGPGGDTQYF.

Frequency places this clone as medium-sized. The CDR3 end lies 3 residues beyond the end of the read and is filled in from the germline J gene. The chain has TRBV30 and TRBJ1-2; D is unclear. The CDR3 runs to 12 residues. The V gene's germline CDR1 is GTSNPN and CDR2 SVGIG (reference sequence). V lost 2 bases to trimming and J lost 4 bases, with 8 bases between them. The sequenced CDR3 bases are TGTGCCTGGAGTATCCGGGGCTATGGC. Encoded protein: CAWSIRGYG. The CDR3 in its entirety is CAWSIRGYGYTF. The full variable domain, its missing parts supplied by reference TRBV30 and TRBJ1-2, is SQTIHQWPATLVQPVGSPLSLECTVEGTSNPNLYWYRQAAGRGLQLLFYSVGIGQISSEVPQNLSASRPQDRQFILSSKKLLLSDSGFYLCAWSIRGYGYTFGSGTRLTVV.

As concerns this clone: Coverage ceases 3 residues before the CDR3 finishes, and the germline J gene fills in the end. V usage is TRBV19 and J usage is TRBJ2-1, with 8 bases lining up with TRBD2. The germline V gene encodes CDR1 LNHDA and CDR2 SQIVND (reference sequence). This CDR3 comprises 14 residues. Unmatched junction bases numbered 8, after V lost 7 bases and J lost 6 bases. This CDR3 reads CASKEREFPNEQFF. Incomplete CDR3 DNA: TGTGCCAGTAAGGAGCGGGAGTTCCCCAATGAG.

Regarding this clone: The read comes to an end 3 residues before the CDR3 does, leaving the germline J gene to fill in the end. The chain uses TRBV5-1 and TRBJ2-7, with TRBD2 matching over 9 bases. V lost 3 bases to trimming and J lost 2 bases; unmatched junction nucleotides: 3. Per the germline V gene, CDR1 is SGHRS and CDR2 is YFSETQ. The CDR3 totals 14 residues. Incomplete CDR3 DNA: TGCGCCAGCAGCTCGACTAGCGGCGCCTACGAG. It specifies CASSSTSGAYE. The complete CDR3 reads CASSSTSGAYEQYF. The whole variable domain, filled in from reference TRBV5-1 and TRBJ2-7, reads KAGVTQTPRYLIKTRGQQVTLSCSPISGHRSVSWYQQTPGQGLQFLFEYFSETQRNKGNFPGRFSGRQFSNSRSEMNVSTLELGDSALYLCASSSTSGAYEQYFGPGTRLTVT.

Remarks on this clone: The CDR3 end lies 3 residues beyond the end of the read and is filled in from the germline J gene. The chain has TRBV7-9 and TRBJ1-2; TRBD1 aligns across 8 bases. Germline lookup yields CDR1 SEHNR and CDR2 FQNEAQ (reference sequence). V lost 3 bases and J lost 0; bases outside the gene matches: 0. CDR3 length equals 14 residues. The CDR3 sequence is CASSLTGANYGYTF. The DNA read from the CDR3 is TGTGCCAGCAGCTTGACAGGGGCTAACTATGGC.

Note on this clone: With the read ending 3 residues before the CDR3 end, the germline J gene is used to fill in that end. The chain links TRBV5-4 to TRBJ1-1, with D tentatively TRBD1 (6 bases). The CDR3 runs to 13 residues. Trimming left V 2 bases short and J 5 bases short, with 10 bases between. The germline CDR1 and CDR2 sequences are SGHNT and YYREEE (reference sequence). CDR3 residues: CASSFSGVTEAFF. CDR3 DNA, as far as it was read: TGTGCCAGCAGCTTCTCAGGGGTTACTGAA.

As regards this clone: Read sequence stops 3 residues before the CDR3 end, and the germline J gene provides the missing end. The chain carries TRBV5-5 and TRBJ2-3, with D unresolved. V lost 4 bases and J lost 4, with 10 bases in between. The CDR3 runs 13 residues. Germline V CDR1 and CDR2: SGHKS, YYEKEE (reference sequence). CDR3 sequence: CASSALSPDTQYF. CDR3 DNA (partial): TGTGCCAGCAGCGCACTGTCCCCAGATACG.